A single sample gave rise to the 13 T cell receptor beta chains below, sequenced in a study of T cells in Graves' hyperthyroidism and ophthalmopathy. Using RNA transcripts as the source, TCR beta CDR3 regions were amplified. When the TCR CDR3 underwent first-round RT-PCR, the HTBI primer set was used. TCRdb redid the calling of the multiplex PCR reads with MiXCR, one entry per CDR3 protein. The sample contains approximately 370,000 distinct CDR3 sequences, about 17% of which appear only once. The sample taken for sequencing was blood. All receptors come from a woman in her twenties or thirties with Graves' hyperthyroidism that later progressed to Graves' ophthalmopathy.

The rearrangement joins TRBV9 to TRBJ2-7; D unresolved. Germline V gene lookup returns CDR1 SGDLS and CDR2 YYNGEE. This CDR3 is 14 amino acids long. Trimming took off 0 bases at V and 3 bases at J, with 10 bases between the two ends. The CDR3 region has the DNA TGTGCCAGCAGCGTAGACCTCAACTACTACGAGCAGTACTTC. It codes for CASSVDLNYYEQYF. The entire variable domain, with the rest obtained from reference TRBV9 and TRBJ2-7, is as follows: DSGVTQTPKHLITATGQRVTLRCSPRSGDLSVYWYQQSLDQGLQFLIQYYNGEERAKGNILERFSAQQFPDLHSELNLSSLELGDSALYFCASSVDLNYYEQYFGPGTRLTVT.

For this clonotype: This may be a read error, as it is one base from a much larger clone. The V and J genes are TRBV10-3 and TRBJ1-5; D might be TRBD1 (6 bases). Germline V gene lookup returns CDR1 ENHRY and CDR2 SYGVKD. There are 13 residues in the CDR3. The CDR3 DNA sequence: TGTGCCATCAGCGCCGAGATCTGGGGGCCCCGGCATTTT. This encodes CAISAEIWGPRHF.

This clonotype showed up many times. The chain combines TRBV27 with TRBJ1-2; TRBD1 matches at 7 bases. This CDR3 contains 16 residues. The J segment lost 3 bases and the V segment lost 5 bases, leaving 12 bases of the junction unmatched. CDR1 is MNHEY and CDR2 is SMNVEV in the germline V gene (reference sequence). The CDR3 DNA reads as TGTGCCAGCAGTCCCCGGGACAGCCGACGTTACTATGGCTACACCTTC. It is translated as CASSPRDSRRYYGYTF.

This chain uses TRBV7-9 with TRBJ1-2; D might be TRBD1 (6 bases). The V and J ends lost 4 bases and 4 bases respectively, with 22 bases between them. The CDR3 loop spans 17 amino acids. Germline lookup yields CDR1 SEHNR and CDR2 FQNEAQ (reference sequence). The CDR3 loop is CASSSHLRGGLGYGYTF. CDR3 nucleotides: TGTGCCAGCAGCTCACACCTCAGGGGAGGGCTTGGCTATGGCTACACCTTC.

The table lists this clonotype with many counts. The chain employs TRBV13 and TRBJ2-1; the D call may be TRBD1 or TRBD2 (5 bases each). Germline V gene sequence: CDR1 PRHDT, CDR2 FYEKMQ (reference sequence). The V gene lost 5 bases and the J gene lost 4 bases, with 21 bases spanning the gap. The CDR3 loop spans 17 amino acids. CDR3 loop: CASSPTRSGTFYNEQFF. CDR3 in DNA: TGTGCCAGCAGCCCTACCCGGTCTGGGACCTTTTACAATGAGCAGTTCTTC. Supplemented by reference TRBV13 and TRBJ2-1, the full variable domain reads AAGVIQSPRHLIKEKRETATLKCYPIPRHDTVYWYQQGPGQDPQFLISFYEKMQSDKGSIPDRFSAQQFSDYHSELNMSSLELGDSALYFCASSPTRSGTFYNEQFFGPGTRLTVL.

The chain couples TRBV5-1 to TRBJ2-1, with D possibly being TRBD1 (6 bases). This CDR3 has 14 residues. The germline CDR1 and CDR2 sequences are SGHRS and YFSETQ. V lost 3 bases and J 8 bases, leaving 15 bases between the germline ends. This chain's CDR3 is CASSSLDRTDEQFF. In DNA, the CDR3 is TGCGCCAGCAGCTCCCTTGACAGGACCGATGAGCAGTTCTTC.

The chain uses TRBV20-1 and TRBJ1-1; 9 nucleotides agree with TRBD1. The ends lost 6 bases at V and 5 bases at J; junction bases unmatched: 10. The CDR3 is 14 residues long. CDR1 and CDR2 (germline): DFQATT, SNEGSKA (reference sequence). In DNA, the CDR3 is TGCAGTGCCGGGGACAGGGTTTCGGGGACTGAAGCTTTCTTT. Protein: CSAGDRVSGTEAFF.

DNA of the CDR3: TGCGCCAGCAGCCAAGGAAGGGGGGGGGTTGGCTATGAGCAGTTCTTC. Translating gives CASSQGRGGVGYEQFF. This chain connects TRBV4-1 to TRBJ2-1, with D maybe TRBD2 (7 bases). The CDR3 runs to 16 residues. V lost 1 base, J lost 8 bases, and 18 bases lay in between. CDR1 is MGHRA, CDR2 YSYEKL, per germline.

This clonotype was detected many times. CDR3 sequence: CASRADRAVSYEQYF. CDR3 nucleotides: TGTGCCAGCAGGGCCGACAGGGCTGTTTCCTACGAGCAGTACTTC. This sequence joins TRBV2 and TRBJ2-7; 7 positions agree with TRBD1. The CDR3 spans 15 residues. V trimming: 6 bases; J trimming: 1 base; junction bases outside the gene matches: 9. Germline assignment: CDR1 SNHLY and CDR2 FYNNEI. Complete variable domain (other parts from reference TRBV2 and TRBJ2-7): EPEVTQTPSHQVTQMGQEVILRCVPISNHLYFYWYRQILGQKVEFLVSFYNNEISEKSEIFDDQFSVERPDGSNFTLKIRSTKLEDSAMYFCASRADRAVSYEQYFGPGTRLTVT.

There are many counts of this clonotype. V and J are TRBV9 and TRBJ2-7; 11 nucleotides line up with TRBD2. Losses at the gene ends were 4 bases for V and 0 bases for J; bases not matched to a gene: 12. The CDR3 is made up of 18 amino acids. The germline V gene has CDR1 SGDLS and CDR2 YYNGEE. CDR3 protein: CASSNNNVTSGISYEQYF. CDR3 nucleotide sequence: TGTGCCAGCAGCAATAACAATGTGACTAGCGGGATCTCCTACGAGCAGTACTTC. Combining the CDR3 with reference TRBV9 and TRBJ2-7 gives the whole variable domain DSGVTQTPKHLITATGQRVTLRCSPRSGDLSVYWYQQSLDQGLQFLIQYYNGEERAKGNILERFSAQQFPDLHSELNLSSLELGDSALYFCASSNNNVTSGISYEQYFGPGTRLTVT.

Ten or more counts support this clonotype. The genes are TRBV27 and TRBJ2-1; 8 nucleotides match TRBD2. Losses at the gene ends were 4 bases for V and 5 bases for J; bases not matched to a gene: 7. Germline values: CDR1 MNHEY, CDR2 SMNVEV (reference sequence). There are 15 residues in the CDR3. Here the CDR3 DNA reads TGTGCCAGCAGTTCCGAGCGGGAGCCGCACAATGAGCAGTTCTTC. Its protein is CASSSEREPHNEQFF.

This clonotype was counted a few times. The chain carries TRBV4-1 and TRBJ1-1; 9 bases map to TRBD1. V shed 1 base, J shed 1 base, and the junction held 10 bases outside the gene matches. Germline values: CDR1 MGHRA, CDR2 YSYEKL. CDR3 length: 18 amino acids. In DNA form, the CDR3 reads TGCGCCAGCAGCCAAGTCCGGGACAGGGCTGTCCCGAACACTGAAGCTTTCTTT. Encoded protein: CASSQVRDRAVPNTEAFF.

This clonotype has ten or more counts. The chain couples TRBV10-1 to TRBJ2-2; 10 bases align to TRBD2. The CDR3 extends over 16 amino acids. V dropped 5 bases and J dropped 6; count of bases not matched to a gene: 9. CDR1 and CDR2 (germline): WNHNN, SYGVQD (reference sequence). The CDR3 loop is CASSLSSGGFPGELFF. The CDR3 DNA sequence: TGCGCCAGCAGTCTTTCTAGCGGGGGTTTCCCCGGGGAGCTGTTTTTT.